Presented here are 11 T cell receptor beta chains from one specimen sequenced in a study of blood T cell repertoires in COVID-19. TCRdb's table, derived via immunoSEQ multiplex PCR, lists solely in-frame clones and lacks some. The repertoire consists of more than 250,000 clones, with around 88% occurring once and the leading ten covering around 1.6%. The sequencing sample was made of peripheral blood. The receptors were sampled from a woman aged 45-65 years with acute or convalescent COVID-19.

CDR3 residues: CASTLYRGEKLFF. In DNA, the CDR3 is TGTGCCAGCACCTTGTATAGGGGTGAAAAACTGTTTTTT. V usage is TRBV28 and J usage is TRBJ1-4; D might be TRBD1 (5 bases). The germline V and J ends were trimmed by 7 bases and 7 bases, with 13 bases remaining between them. Germline assignment: CDR1 MDHEN and CDR2 SYDVKM. The CDR3 loop spans 13 amino acids.

The rearrangement links TRBV4-1 to TRBJ2-7; D possibly corresponds to TRBD1 (6 bases). With 4 bases removed from V and 5 bases from J, the gap between germline ends came to 15 bases. CDR3 length: 14 residues. Germline-derived CDR1 and CDR2 are MGHRA and YSYEKL. CDR3: CASSRNPTGNEQYF. As DNA, the CDR3 is TGCGCCAGCAGCCGAAATCCGACAGGTAACGAGCAGTACTTC.

The V and J genes are TRBV18 and TRBJ2-2; 9 nucleotides match TRBD1. Germline V gene lookup returns CDR1 KGHSH and CDR2 LQKENI. This CDR3 spans 16 amino acids. J gave up 5 bases and V 3 bases, and 7 bases lay outside the gene matches. The CDR3 coding sequence is TGTGCCAGCTCACCCCCGACAGGGGGGTTAACCGGGGAGCTGTTTTTT. Its translation: CASSPPTGGLTGELFF. Full variable domain (remainder filled in from reference TRBV18 and TRBJ2-2): NAGVMQNPRHLVRRRGQEARLRCSPMKGHSHVYWYRQLPEEGLKFMVYLQKENIIDESGMPKERFSAEFPKEGPSILRIQQVVRGDSAAYFCASSPPTGGLTGELFFGEGSRLTVL.

In nucleotides, the CDR3 is TGCGCCAGCAGCTTGGCGAGAGTGTCAAGTCCTGGTCAAGAGACCCAGTACTTC. It specifies CASSLARVSSPGQETQYF. This chain links TRBV5-1 with TRBJ2-5, with D hard to call. V lost 0 bases and J 2 bases, leaving 20 bases between the germline ends. The CDR3 length is 18 residues. Germline CDR1 SGHRS, CDR2 YFSETQ.

The V and J genes are TRBV24-1 and TRBJ2-7; 12 positions match TRBD2. This CDR3 is built from 16 residues. V shed 4 bases and J 2 bases; nucleotides not matched to a gene: 5. Germline assignment: CDR1 KGHDR and CDR2 SFDVKD. The DNA for the CDR3 is TGTGCCACCAGTGAAGCTGGGACTAGCGGGCCCTACGAGCAGTACTTC. As protein: CATSEAGTSGPYEQYF.

The chain carries TRBV3-1 (or the pseudogene TRBV3-2) and TRBJ1-1, with 8 bases lining up with TRBD1. Germline V gives CDR1 LGHDT, CDR2 YNNKEL (reference sequence). This CDR3 contains 15 residues. Trimming at V came to 3 bases and at J to 5 bases, leaving 8 bases not matched to a gene. The CDR3 coding sequence is TGTGCCAGCAGCCAGACACGGACAGGGCGTACTGAAGCTTTCTTT. Translating it yields CASSQTRTGRTEAFF.

The V gene is TRBV6-5, the J gene TRBJ1-3; a weak D match, TRBD1 (6 bases). Trimming stripped 4 bases from V and 3 bases from J, with 13 bases between. There are 15 residues in the CDR3. Germline V gene data show CDR1 as MNHEY and CDR2 as SVGAGI. CDR3 region: CASSFSGTLGNTIYF. The CDR3 DNA is TGTGCCAGCAGTTTCAGCGGGACACTTGGAAACACCATATATTTT.

The CDR3 is CSVNDRGRVETQYF. In nucleotides, the CDR3 is TGCAGCGTTAACGACAGGGGGCGCGTGGAGACCCAGTACTTC. V and J are TRBV29-1 and TRBJ2-5, with 10 bases matching TRBD1. Germline CDR1 is SQVTM and CDR2 is ANQGSEA. This CDR3 has 14 residues. V lost 5 bases, J lost 5 bases, and 8 bases stayed unmatched.

This chain joins TRBV3-1 (or the pseudogene TRBV3-2) and TRBJ1-1; the D is unclear. The CDR3 has 13 amino acids. V was cut by 3 bases and J by 1 base, with 6 bases left in between. Looked up from germline, CDR1 is LGHDT and CDR2 is YNNKEL (reference sequence). The CDR3: CASSQRQNTEAFF. The CDR3 bases are TGTGCCAGCAGCCAGCGACAGAACACTGAAGCTTTCTTT.

The chain has TRBV3-1 (or the pseudogene TRBV3-2) and TRBJ2-7, with D perhaps TRBD2 (6 bases). V lost 1 base to trimming and J lost 3 bases, with 19 bases between them. The CDR3 covers 17 residues. Germline CDR1 reads LGHDT; CDR2 reads YNNKEL (reference sequence). The CDR3 sequence is CASSQGEAGLGNYEQYF. The CDR3 DNA follows: TGTGCCAGCAGCCAAGGAGAGGCGGGATTGGGAAACTACGAGCAGTACTTC.

The chain employs TRBV28 and TRBJ1-6, with D maybe TRBD1 (6 bases). Trimming left V 3 bases short and J 10 bases short, with 13 bases between. Germline V gene lookup returns CDR1 MDHEN and CDR2 SYDVKM. The CDR3 is made up of 14 amino acids. The CDR3 loop reads CASSFSWGQSPLHF. CDR3 DNA sequence: TGTGCCAGCAGTTTCTCCTGGGGGCAATCACCCCTCCACTTT.